These 31 T cell receptor beta chains were sequenced from one sample in a study of beta chain features in type 1 diabetes. The authors reverse transcribed all of the isolated RNA, so sequencing captured expressed TCRB transcripts. The repertoire was sequenced with immunoSEQ multiplex PCR; TCRdb's copy has only in-frame clones and lacks some. The data hold 900,000 or so clones, with 17% observed a single time. Sequencing was performed on naive CD4+ T cells from blood. The receptors shown here come from a woman in her late teens or twenties in good health.

The J gene is TRBJ1-1, the V gene TRBV6-1; TRBD1 aligns across 7 bases. This CDR3 comprises 13 residues. Per germline, CDR1 MNHNS and CDR2 SASEGT. After removal of 5 bases from V and 3 bases from J, the junction contained 3 bases not matched to a gene. The CDR3 spells CASSTTGYTEAFF. CDR3 DNA: TGTGCCAGCAGTACGACAGGGTACACTGAAGCTTTCTTT.

This clone was observed a handful of times. The rearrangement uses TRBV18 and TRBJ2-3; maybe TRBD1 (5 bases). V lost 5 bases to trimming and J lost 2 bases, with 11 bases between them. From germline, CDR1 is KGHSH and CDR2 LQKENI. The CDR3 covers 14 residues. CDR3 DNA: TGTGCCAGCTCAGACAGCGCTAACACAGATACGCAGTATTTT. Its translation is CASSDSANTDTQYF.

About this clone: The same CDR3 arises from other DNA sequences in this sample as well. This chain joins TRBV9 and TRBJ2-1; TRBD2 might be the D (5 bases). Trimming pared 4 bases from V and 3 bases from J, leaving 5 bases between. The germline gives CDR1 SGDLS, CDR2 YYNGEE. The CDR3 totals 12 residues. The CDR3 protein is CASSRDYNEQFF. CDR3 DNA: TGTGCCAGCAGCCGGGACTACAATGAGCAGTTCTTC.

The chain joins TRBV7-2 to TRBJ2-4, with TRBD1 matching 8 bases. Unmatched junction bases numbered 7, after V lost 4 bases and J lost 2 bases. The germline gives CDR1 SGHTA, CDR2 FQGNSA. The CDR3 has 16 residues. The CDR3 is CASSSRTGWSKNIQYF. For the CDR3, the DNA is TGTGCCAGCAGCTCCCGGACAGGGTGGTCCAAAAACATTCAGTACTTC.

The chain combines TRBV5-8 with TRBJ1-1; 7 bases agree with TRBD1. J was trimmed by 5 bases and V by 2 bases; bases with no gene match: 6. This CDR3 region has 14 residues. From germline, CDR1 is SGHTS and CDR2 YDEGEE. The CDR3 DNA reads as TGTGCCAGCAGCTTCCCAGGGGGTCAGACTGAAGCTTTCTTT. It is translated as CASSFPGGQTEAFF.

The J gene is TRBJ1-5, the V gene TRBV2, with 7 bases matching TRBD1. J was trimmed by 0 bases and V by 5 bases; bases with no gene match: 4. From germline, CDR1 is SNHLY and CDR2 FYNNEI. This CDR3 spans 15 amino acids. In DNA form, the CDR3 reads TGTGCCAGCAGTCCCGGGACAGCTAGCAATCAGCCCCAGCATTTT. It specifies CASSPGTASNQPQHF.

This clone was seen only a few times. This sequence joins TRBV11-2 and TRBJ2-1; 11 nucleotides agree with TRBD2. CDR1 and CDR2 (germline): SGHAT, FQNNGV. Losses at the gene ends were 2 bases for V and 5 bases for J; bases not matched to a gene: 5. This CDR3 comprises 16 residues. CDR3: CASSLSPSGRHNEQFF. CDR3 DNA sequence: TGTGCCAGCAGCTTATCCCCTAGCGGGAGGCACAATGAGCAGTTCTTC. The complete variable domain, with remaining parts taken from reference TRBV11-2 and TRBJ2-1, reads EAGVAQSPRYKIIEKRQSVAFWCNPISGHATLYWYQQILGQGPKLLIQFQNNGVVDDSQLPKDRFSAERLKGVDSTLKIQPAKLEDSAVYLCASSLSPSGRHNEQFFGPGTRLTVL.

V is TRBV6-5 and J is TRBJ2-7, with D possibly TRBD2 on 5 matching bases. CDR3 length: 15 amino acids. Germline CDR1 is MNHEY and CDR2 is SVGAGI. V dropped 2 bases and J dropped 2 bases, with 13 bases sitting between them. CDR3 sequence: CASSYGPGFTYEQYF. CDR3 in DNA: TGTGCCAGCAGTTACGGTCCGGGATTCACCTACGAGCAGTACTTC.

This clone was seen a handful of times. This sequence joins TRBV7-8 and TRBJ2-7; D is uncertain. The germline CDR1 and CDR2 sequences are SGHVS and FQNEAQ. The CDR3 sequence is 13 residues long. The V gene lost 1 base and the J gene lost 3 bases, with 7 bases spanning the gap. The CDR3 is CASSLDFIYEQYF. CDR3 DNA: TGTGCCAGCAGCTTAGATTTTATCTACGAGCAGTACTTC.

V and J are TRBV27 and TRBJ1-2; D perhaps matches TRBD1 (5 bases). CDR1 and CDR2 (germline): MNHEY, SMNVEV (reference sequence). V lost 6 bases to trimming and J lost 4 bases, with 18 bases between them. CDR3 length equals 15 residues. The chain's CDR3 is CASSYTGQDSYGYTF. The CDR3 nucleotides are TGTGCCAGCAGCTACACGGGGCAAGACAGCTATGGCTACACCTTC.

This clone was seen more than once but under ten times. The chain employs TRBV7-9 and TRBJ2-7; 7 nucleotides align to TRBD1. This CDR3 contains 16 residues. CDR1 is SEHNR and CDR2 is FQNEAQ in the germline V gene (reference sequence). J lost 4 bases, V lost 1 base, and 10 bases had no gene match. The CDR3 DNA reads TGTGCCAGCAGCTTAGGGGACAGAAGTTTGGCATACGAGCAGTACTTC. Its protein product is CASSLGDRSLAYEQYF.

This clone turned up a few times. The J gene is TRBJ2-3, the V gene TRBV4-3; possibly TRBD2 for D (7 bases). The germline gives CDR1 LGHNA, CDR2 YSLEER. There are 17 residues in the CDR3. The V end was cut by 8 bases, the J end by 0 bases, with 21 bases between. The CDR3: CASGKGEGRGSTDTQYF. The DNA of the CDR3 is TGCGCCAGCGGCAAAGGGGAAGGGAGGGGGAGCACAGATACGCAGTATTTT.

The V gene is TRBV5-6, the J gene TRBJ2-2, with D uncertain. Germline values: CDR1 SGHDT, CDR2 YYEEEE. Trimming shortened V by 2 bases and J by 6 bases, and 14 bases separated the two germline ends. This CDR3 has 15 residues. The CDR3 region has the DNA TGTGCCAGCAGCTTCAATGTTGCTGGCGCCGGGGAGCTGTTTTTT. The encoded protein is CASSFNVAGAGELFF.

The chain employs TRBV7-2 and TRBJ2-2, with TRBD1 as a possible D gene (6 bases). Per germline, CDR1 SGHTA and CDR2 FQGNSA. This CDR3 comprises 14 residues. The V end was cut by 11 bases, the J end by 0 bases, with 13 bases between. The CDR3 sequence: CADRQDSNTGELFF. DNA of the CDR3: TGTGCCGACCGACAGGATTCGAACACCGGGGAGCTGTTTTTT.

This clone has more than one count but fewer than ten. This chain links TRBV25-1 with TRBJ2-7; 8 positions match TRBD2. J gave up 2 bases and V 3 bases, and 3 bases lay outside the gene matches. The CDR3 has 14 amino acids. Germline V gene lookup returns CDR1 MGHDK and CDR2 SYGVNS. CDR3: CASSDGTSTYEQYF. Here the CDR3 DNA reads TGTGCCAGCAGTGATGGGACTAGTACCTACGAGCAGTACTTC.

This clone was found a few times. This chain uses TRBV27 with TRBJ2-5; 9 positions match TRBD2. Germline V lookup: CDR1 MNHEY, CDR2 SMNVEV (reference sequence). With V trimmed by 2 bases and J by 5 bases, 9 bases remained unmatched. This CDR3 has 16 residues. The CDR3 DNA reads as TGTGCCAGCAGTTTAGCGGGAGGGCCCCGGACGGAGACCCAGTACTTC. Encoded protein: CASSLAGGPRTETQYF.

This clone was seen a few times. The chain recombines TRBV7-8 with TRBJ2-1; 7 nucleotides line up with TRBD2. Germline-derived CDR1 and CDR2 are SGHVS and FQNEAQ. This CDR3 has 18 amino acids. The trim removed 5 bases at V and 3 bases at J, leaving 16 bases unmatched. CDR3 region: CASSRFRAGERRYNEQFF. The CDR3, as DNA: TGTGCCAGCAGCCGGTTTCGGGCGGGAGAGAGGCGCTACAATGAGCAGTTCTTC. Drawing the rest from reference TRBV7-8 and TRBJ2-1, the complete variable domain is GAGVSQSPRYKVAKRGQDVALRCDPISGHVSLFWYQQALGQGPEFLTYFQNEAQLDKSGLPSDRFFAERPEGSVSTLKIQRTQQEDSAVYLCASSRFRAGERRYNEQFFGPGTRLTVL.

The rearrangement joins TRBV5-1 to TRBJ1-2; 7 bases agree with TRBD1. Germline CDR1 SGHRS, CDR2 YFSETQ. Unmatched junction bases numbered 8, after V lost 4 bases and J lost 5 bases. The CDR3 spans 14 residues. The CDR3 sequence is CASSMNQGEYGYTF. CDR3 DNA: TGCGCCAGCAGCATGAACCAGGGGGAGTATGGCTACACCTTC.

This sequence joins TRBV5-5 and TRBJ2-5, with a possible D match to TRBD1 (6 bases). Germline V CDR1 and CDR2: SGHKS, YYEKEE (reference sequence). Trimming cost V 4 bases and J 1 base, with 8 bases left between them. This CDR3 contains 13 residues. For the CDR3, the DNA is TGTGCCAGCAGCGTGACAGGCCAAGAGACCCAGTACTTC. Amino acid sequence: CASSVTGQETQYF.

The chain combines TRBV5-1 with TRBJ2-3; 11 positions match TRBD2. There are 14 residues in the CDR3. CDR1 SGHRS and CDR2 YFSETQ come from the germline V gene. J gave up 3 bases and V 5 bases, and 2 bases lay outside the gene matches. The CDR3 nucleotides read TGCGCCAGCAGACTAGCGGGAGTTACAGATACGCAGTATTTT. Encoded protein: CASRLAGVTDTQYF.

This sequence joins TRBV18 and TRBJ2-1; the match to TRBD2 covers 8 bases. CDR3 length: 17 residues. After removal of 0 bases from V and 5 bases from J, the junction contained 9 bases not matched to a gene. Germline CDR1 reads KGHSH; CDR2 reads LQKENI. The CDR3 DNA follows: TGTGCCAGCTCACCACCTAGCGGGGACTATACGAACAATGAGCAGTTCTTC. Translated: CASSPPSGDYTNNEQFF.

This clone was seen only a few times. The V gene is TRBV27, the J gene TRBJ2-4; D unresolved. V was shortened by 4 bases and J by 1 base, with 11 bases between the two germline ends. Germline V gene data show CDR1 as MNHEY and CDR2 as SMNVEV (reference sequence). The CDR3 spans 15 residues. CDR3 nucleotides: TGTGCCAGCAGTTCGCTAGTACGGGCCAAAAACATTCAGTACTTC. Its translation is CASSSLVRAKNIQYF.

Here the CDR3 reads CASSVALSQGASGYTF. CDR3 sequence (DNA): TGTGCCAGCAGCGTAGCCCTCTCTCAGGGGGCGAGCGGCTACACCTTC. This chain uses TRBV9 with TRBJ1-2; 8 bases fit TRBD1. The CDR3 runs 16 residues. CDR1 and CDR2 from the germline V gene are SGDLS and YYNGEE. After removal of 0 bases from V and 8 bases from J, the junction contained 12 bases not matched to a gene.

The chain uses TRBV2 and TRBJ2-3, with D tentatively TRBD1 (7 bases). CDR1 and CDR2 from the germline V gene are SNHLY and FYNNEI. CDR3 length equals 16 residues. The ends were cut back, 7 bases at V and 10 bases at J, with 27 bases in the middle. The CDR3 bases are TGTGCCAGCAATACCCAGGAGGGGGCGCGGGTTCAGGCGCAGTATTTT. It is translated as CASNTQEGARVQAQYF.

V usage is TRBV19 and J usage is TRBJ2-3, with D tentatively TRBD1 or TRBD2 (5 bases each). The length of the CDR3 is 14 residues. Trimming shortened V by 7 bases and J by 2 bases, and 13 bases separated the two germline ends. Germline CDR1 is LNHDA and CDR2 is SQIVND (reference sequence). In DNA, the CDR3 is TGTGCCAGTACCCGGGGCGCCGACACAGATACGCAGTATTTT. Its protein is CASTRGADTDTQYF.

This clone came up a few times. V is TRBV27 and J is TRBJ2-3; the D is unclear. The CDR3 sequence is 13 residues long. Trimming pared 1 base from V and 4 bases from J, leaving 6 bases between. Germline assignment: CDR1 MNHEY and CDR2 SMNVEV (reference sequence). The CDR3 spells CASSLYGSDTQYF. Written as DNA, the CDR3 is TGTGCCAGCAGTTTATATGGGTCAGATACGCAGTATTTT.

The chain has TRBV7-8 and TRBJ1-2, with D hard to call. The CDR3 is made up of 18 amino acids. CDR1 SGHVS and CDR2 FQNEAQ come from the germline V gene. V gave up 1 base and J gave up 4 bases, with 22 bases separating them. For the CDR3, the DNA is TGTGCCAGCAGCTTAGAGGTTGGGTGGGATTTGGAGAGCTATGGCTACACCTTC. Translating it yields CASSLEVGWDLESYGYTF.

This clone was seen only a few times. This chain links TRBV25-1 with TRBJ2-5; D remains ambiguous. Germline-derived CDR1 and CDR2 are MGHDK and SYGVNS. V lost 4 bases to trimming and J lost 0 bases, with 12 bases between them. The CDR3 spans 15 residues. CDR3 protein: CASSVGRTYQETQYF. CDR3 DNA sequence: TGTGCCAGCAGTGTAGGACGGACCTACCAAGAGACCCAGTACTTC. The variable domain in full, with the rest retrieved from reference TRBV25-1 and TRBJ2-5, is EADIYQTPRYLVIGTGKKITLECSQTMGHDKMYWYQQDPGMELHLIHYSYGVNSTEKGDLSSESTVSRIRTEHFPLTLESARPSHTSQYLCASSVGRTYQETQYFGPGTRLLVL.

The V gene is TRBV5-4, the J gene TRBJ2-3, with D perhaps matching TRBD2 (6 bases). The CDR3 totals 15 residues. Germline V gene data show CDR1 as SGHNT and CDR2 as YYREEE (reference sequence). V lost 4 bases, J lost 2 bases, and 14 bases lay in between. The CDR3 is CASSERDLVTDTQYF. CDR3 DNA sequence: TGTGCCAGCAGCGAACGGGACTTGGTCACAGATACGCAGTATTTT.

The rearrangement uses TRBV19 and TRBJ1-1, with 7 positions matching TRBD1. The CDR3 is made up of 15 amino acids. V gave up 5 bases and J gave up 6 bases; unmatched junction bases: 12. CDR1 LNHDA and CDR2 SQIVND come from the germline V gene (reference sequence). The DNA for the CDR3 is TGTGCCAGTAGTGTCGACAGGGTGAGCTACTCTGAAGCTTTCTTT. Its translation: CASSVDRVSYSEAFF.

A few counts support this clone. V and J are TRBV5-6 and TRBJ2-7; D unclear. The CDR3 spans 12 residues. Germline assignment: CDR1 SGHDT and CDR2 YYEEEE. Trimming pared 5 bases from V and 4 bases from J, leaving 10 bases between. Written as DNA, the CDR3 is TGTGCCAGCAGTCAATACCCTTACGAGCAGTACTTC. It encodes CASSQYPYEQYF.